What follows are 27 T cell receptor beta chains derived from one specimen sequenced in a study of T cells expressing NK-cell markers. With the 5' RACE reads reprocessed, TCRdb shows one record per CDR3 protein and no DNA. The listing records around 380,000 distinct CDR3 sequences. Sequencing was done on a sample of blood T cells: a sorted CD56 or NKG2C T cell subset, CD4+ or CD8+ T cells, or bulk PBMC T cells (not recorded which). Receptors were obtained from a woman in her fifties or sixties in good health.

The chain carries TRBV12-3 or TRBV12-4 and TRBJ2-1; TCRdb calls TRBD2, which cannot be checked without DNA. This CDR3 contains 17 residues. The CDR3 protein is CASSLRGGGKSYNEQFF.

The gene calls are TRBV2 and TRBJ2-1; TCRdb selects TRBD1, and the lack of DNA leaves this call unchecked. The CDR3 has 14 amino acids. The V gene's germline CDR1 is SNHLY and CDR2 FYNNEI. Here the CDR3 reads CASIEPPSYNEQFF. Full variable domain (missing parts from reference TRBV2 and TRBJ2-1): EPEVTQTPSHQVTQMGQEVILRCVPISNHLYFYWYRQILGQKVEFLVSFYNNEISEKSEIFDDQFSVERPDGSNFTLKIRSTKLEDSAMYFCASIEPPSYNEQFFGPGTRLTVL.

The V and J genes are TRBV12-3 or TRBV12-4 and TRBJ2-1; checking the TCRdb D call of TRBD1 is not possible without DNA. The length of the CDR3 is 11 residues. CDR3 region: CASTLTGEQFF.

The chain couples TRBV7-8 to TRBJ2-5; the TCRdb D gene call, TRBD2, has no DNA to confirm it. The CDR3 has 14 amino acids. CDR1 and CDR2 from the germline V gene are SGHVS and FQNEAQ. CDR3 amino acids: CASSARLAQETQYF.

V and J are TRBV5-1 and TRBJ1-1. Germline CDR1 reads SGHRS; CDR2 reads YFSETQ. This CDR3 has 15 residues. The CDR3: CASSFEGPPVTEAFF.

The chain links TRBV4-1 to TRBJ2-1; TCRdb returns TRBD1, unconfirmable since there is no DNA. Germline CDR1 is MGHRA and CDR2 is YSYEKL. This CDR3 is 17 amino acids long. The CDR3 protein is CASSQTVVTHSYNEQFF.

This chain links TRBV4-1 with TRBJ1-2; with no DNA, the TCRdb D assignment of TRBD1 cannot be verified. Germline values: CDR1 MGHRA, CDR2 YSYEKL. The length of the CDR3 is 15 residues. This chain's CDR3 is CASSPHSEGGNGYTF.

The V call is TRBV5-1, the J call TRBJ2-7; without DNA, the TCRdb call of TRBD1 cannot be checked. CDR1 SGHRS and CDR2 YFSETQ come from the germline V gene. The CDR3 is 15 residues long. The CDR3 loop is CASSLGPNRGYEQYF.

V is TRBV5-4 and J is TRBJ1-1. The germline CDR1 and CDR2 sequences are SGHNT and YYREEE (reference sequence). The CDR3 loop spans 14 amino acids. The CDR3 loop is CASSLGWLNTEAFF.

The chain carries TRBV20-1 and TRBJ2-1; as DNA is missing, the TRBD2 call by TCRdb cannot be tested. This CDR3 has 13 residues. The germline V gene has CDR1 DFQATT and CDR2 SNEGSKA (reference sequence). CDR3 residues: CSASWTGGNEQFF.

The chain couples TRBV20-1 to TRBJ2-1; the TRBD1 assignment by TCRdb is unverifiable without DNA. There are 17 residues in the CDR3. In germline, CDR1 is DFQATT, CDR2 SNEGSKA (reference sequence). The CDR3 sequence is CSARDRLAGTVSNEQFF.

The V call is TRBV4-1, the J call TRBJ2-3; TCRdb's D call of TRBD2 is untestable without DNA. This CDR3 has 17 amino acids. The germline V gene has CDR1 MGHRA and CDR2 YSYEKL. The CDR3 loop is CASSQPIAGVDTDTQYF.

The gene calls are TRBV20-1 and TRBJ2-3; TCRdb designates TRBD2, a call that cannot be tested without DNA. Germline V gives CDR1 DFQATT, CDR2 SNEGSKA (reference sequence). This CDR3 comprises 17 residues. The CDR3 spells CSARAIHSSGYTDTQYF.

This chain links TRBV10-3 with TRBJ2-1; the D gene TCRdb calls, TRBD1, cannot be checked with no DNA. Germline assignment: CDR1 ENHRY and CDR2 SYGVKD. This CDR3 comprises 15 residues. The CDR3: CAIGPGTGLYNEQFF.

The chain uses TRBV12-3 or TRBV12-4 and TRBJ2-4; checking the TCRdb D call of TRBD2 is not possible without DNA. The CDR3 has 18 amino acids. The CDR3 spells CASSGLAGQGLAKNIQYF.

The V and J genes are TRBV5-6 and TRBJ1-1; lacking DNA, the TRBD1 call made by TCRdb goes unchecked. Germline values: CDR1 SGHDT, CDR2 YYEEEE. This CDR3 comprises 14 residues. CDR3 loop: CASSRSWGVPEAFF.

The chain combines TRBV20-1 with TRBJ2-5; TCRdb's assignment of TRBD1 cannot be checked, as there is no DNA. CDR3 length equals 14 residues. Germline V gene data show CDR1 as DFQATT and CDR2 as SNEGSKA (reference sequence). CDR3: CSARSARGQETQYF.

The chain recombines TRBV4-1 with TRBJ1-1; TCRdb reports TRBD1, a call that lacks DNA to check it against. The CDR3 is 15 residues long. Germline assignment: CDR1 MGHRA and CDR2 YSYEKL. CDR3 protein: CASSPPGGGNTEAFF.

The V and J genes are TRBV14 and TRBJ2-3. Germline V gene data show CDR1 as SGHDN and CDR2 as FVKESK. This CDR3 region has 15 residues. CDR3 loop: CASSQVGDFTDTQYF.

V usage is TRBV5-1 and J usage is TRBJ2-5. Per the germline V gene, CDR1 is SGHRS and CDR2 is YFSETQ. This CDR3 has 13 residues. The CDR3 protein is CASSVDFKETQYF.

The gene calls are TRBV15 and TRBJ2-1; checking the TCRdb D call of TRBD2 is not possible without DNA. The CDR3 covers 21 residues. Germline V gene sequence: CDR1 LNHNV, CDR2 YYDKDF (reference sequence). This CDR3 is CATSREAGLAGPAGSYNEQFF.

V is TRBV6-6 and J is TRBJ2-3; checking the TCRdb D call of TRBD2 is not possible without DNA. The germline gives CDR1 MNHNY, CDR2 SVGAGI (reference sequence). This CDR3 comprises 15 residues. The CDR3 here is CASRHLAGGTDTQYF.

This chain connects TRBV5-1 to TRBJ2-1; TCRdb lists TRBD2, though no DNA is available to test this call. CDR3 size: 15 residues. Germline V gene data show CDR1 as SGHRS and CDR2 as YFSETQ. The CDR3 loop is CASSSVGLPDNELFF.

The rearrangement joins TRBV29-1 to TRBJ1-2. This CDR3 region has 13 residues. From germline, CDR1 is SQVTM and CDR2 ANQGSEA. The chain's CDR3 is CSVETTVNYGYTF.

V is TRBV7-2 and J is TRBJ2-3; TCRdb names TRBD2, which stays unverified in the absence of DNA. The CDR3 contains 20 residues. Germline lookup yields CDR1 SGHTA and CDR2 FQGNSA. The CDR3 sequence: CASSLGTSGRVDSYTDTQYF.

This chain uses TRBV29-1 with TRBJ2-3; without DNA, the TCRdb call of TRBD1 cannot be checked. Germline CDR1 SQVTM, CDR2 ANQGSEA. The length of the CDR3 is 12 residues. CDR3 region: CSVLGGTDTQYF.

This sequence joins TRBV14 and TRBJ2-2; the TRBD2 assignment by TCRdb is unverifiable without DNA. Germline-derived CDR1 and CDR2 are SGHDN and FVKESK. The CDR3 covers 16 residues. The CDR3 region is CASSQEWGRAAGELFF.